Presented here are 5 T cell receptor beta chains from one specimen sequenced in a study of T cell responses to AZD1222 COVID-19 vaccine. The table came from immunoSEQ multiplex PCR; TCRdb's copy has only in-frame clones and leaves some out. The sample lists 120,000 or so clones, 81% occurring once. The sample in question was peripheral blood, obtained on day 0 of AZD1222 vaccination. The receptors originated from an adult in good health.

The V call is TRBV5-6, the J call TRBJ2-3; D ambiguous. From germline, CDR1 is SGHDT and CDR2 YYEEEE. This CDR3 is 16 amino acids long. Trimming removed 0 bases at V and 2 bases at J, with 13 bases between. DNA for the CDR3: TGTGCCAGCAGCTTGGCCGGTAGACACGACACAGATACGCAGTATTTT. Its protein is CASSLAGRHDTDTQYF. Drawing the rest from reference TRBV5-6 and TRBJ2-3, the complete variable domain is DAGVTQSPTHLIKTRGQQVTLRCSPKSGHDTVSWYQQALGQGPQFIFQYYEEEERQRGNFPDRFSGHQFPNYSSELNVNALLLGDSALYLCASSLAGRHDTDTQYFGPGTRLTVL.

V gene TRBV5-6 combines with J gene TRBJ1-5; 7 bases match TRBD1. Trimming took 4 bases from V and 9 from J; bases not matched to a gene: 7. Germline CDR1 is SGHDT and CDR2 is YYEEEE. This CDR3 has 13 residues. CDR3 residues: CASSPGQAGPQHF. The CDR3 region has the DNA TGTGCCAGCAGCCCCGGACAGGCGGGGCCCCAGCATTTT.

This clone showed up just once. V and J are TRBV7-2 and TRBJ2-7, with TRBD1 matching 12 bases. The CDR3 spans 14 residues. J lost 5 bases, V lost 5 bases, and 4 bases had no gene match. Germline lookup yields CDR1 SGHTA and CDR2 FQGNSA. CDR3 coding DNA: TGTGCCAGCAGCGGGACAGGGGGCGTCGACGAGCAGTACTTC. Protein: CASSGTGGVDEQYF.

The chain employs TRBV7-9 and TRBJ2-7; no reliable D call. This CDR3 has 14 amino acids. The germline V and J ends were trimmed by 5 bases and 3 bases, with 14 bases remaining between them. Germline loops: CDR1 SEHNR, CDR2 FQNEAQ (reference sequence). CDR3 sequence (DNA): TGTGCCAGCAGCCCCCGGCAGAGCTTCTACGAGCAGTACTTC. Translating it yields CASSPRQSFYEQYF.

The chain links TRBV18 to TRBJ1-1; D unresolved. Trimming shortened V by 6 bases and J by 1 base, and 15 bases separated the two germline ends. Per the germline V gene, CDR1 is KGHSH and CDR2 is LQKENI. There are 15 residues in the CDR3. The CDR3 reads CASSPTRRENTEAFF. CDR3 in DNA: TGTGCCAGCTCCCCGACTCGACGGGAGAACACTGAAGCTTTCTTT.